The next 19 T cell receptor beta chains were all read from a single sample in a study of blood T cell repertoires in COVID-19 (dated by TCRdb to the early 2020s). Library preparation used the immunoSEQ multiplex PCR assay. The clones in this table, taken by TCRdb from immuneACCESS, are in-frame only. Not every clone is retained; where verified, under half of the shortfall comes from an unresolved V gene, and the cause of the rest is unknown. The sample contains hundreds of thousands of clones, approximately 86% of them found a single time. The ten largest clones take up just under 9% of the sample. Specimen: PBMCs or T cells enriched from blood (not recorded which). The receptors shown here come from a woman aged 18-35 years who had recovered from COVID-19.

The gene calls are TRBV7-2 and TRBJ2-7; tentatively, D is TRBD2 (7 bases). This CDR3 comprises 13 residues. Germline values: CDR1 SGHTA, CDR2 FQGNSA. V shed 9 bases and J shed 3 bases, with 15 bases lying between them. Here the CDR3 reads CASWTAGLYEQYF. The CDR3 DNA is TGTGCCAGTTGGACAGCGGGACTCTACGAGCAGTACTTC. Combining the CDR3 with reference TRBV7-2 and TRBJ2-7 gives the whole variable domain GAGVSQSPSNKVTEKGKDVELRCDPISGHTALYWYRQSLGQGLEFLIYFQGNSAPDKSGLPSDRFSAERTGGSVSTLTIQRTQQEDSAVYLCASWTAGLYEQYFGPGTRLTVT.

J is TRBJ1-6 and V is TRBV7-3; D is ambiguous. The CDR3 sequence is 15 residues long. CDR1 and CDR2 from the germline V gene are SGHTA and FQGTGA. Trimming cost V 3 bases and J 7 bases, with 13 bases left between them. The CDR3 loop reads CASSFGSSPNSPLHF. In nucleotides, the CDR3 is TGTGCCAGCAGCTTCGGGTCGTCTCCAAATTCACCCCTCCACTTT.

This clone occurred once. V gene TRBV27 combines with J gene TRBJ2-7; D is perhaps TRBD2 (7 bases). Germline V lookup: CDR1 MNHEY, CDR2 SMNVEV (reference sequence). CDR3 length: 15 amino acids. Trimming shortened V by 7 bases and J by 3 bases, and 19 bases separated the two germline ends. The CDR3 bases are TGTGCCAGCAAAAGGGGGGGGCTTAGTAGCTACGAGCAGTACTTC. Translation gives CASKRGGLSSYEQYF.

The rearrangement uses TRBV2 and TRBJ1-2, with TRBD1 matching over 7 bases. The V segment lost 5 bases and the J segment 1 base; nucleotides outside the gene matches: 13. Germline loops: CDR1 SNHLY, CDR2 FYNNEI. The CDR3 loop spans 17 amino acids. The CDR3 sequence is CASSLPNRGSDNYGYTF. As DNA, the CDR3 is TGTGCCAGCAGTCTACCCAACAGGGGTTCGGATAACTATGGCTACACCTTC.

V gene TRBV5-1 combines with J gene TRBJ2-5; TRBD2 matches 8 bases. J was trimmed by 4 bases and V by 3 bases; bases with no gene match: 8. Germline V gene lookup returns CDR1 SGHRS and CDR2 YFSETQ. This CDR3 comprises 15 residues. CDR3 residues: CASSSTGTSRETQYF. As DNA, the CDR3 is TGCGCCAGCAGCTCGACCGGGACTAGTAGAGAGACCCAGTACTTC.

The DNA for the CDR3 is TGTGCCAGCAGTTCTTCTCGACTAGCGGCCTCCTACGAGCAGTACTTC. Protein: CASSSSRLAASYEQYF. V and J are TRBV27 and TRBJ2-7; 9 bases fit TRBD2. Germline loops: CDR1 MNHEY, CDR2 SMNVEV (reference sequence). There are 16 residues in the CDR3. V was pared by 4 bases and J by 0 bases, with 7 bases of the junction left unmatched.

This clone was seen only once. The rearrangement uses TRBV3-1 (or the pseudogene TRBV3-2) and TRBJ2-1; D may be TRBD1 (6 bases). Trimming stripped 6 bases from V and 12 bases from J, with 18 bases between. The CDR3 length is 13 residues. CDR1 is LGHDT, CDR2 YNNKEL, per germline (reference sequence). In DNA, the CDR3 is TGTGCCAGCAGTCCAGCCGAGCAGGGGCGGCAGTTCTTC. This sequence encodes CASSPAEQGRQFF.

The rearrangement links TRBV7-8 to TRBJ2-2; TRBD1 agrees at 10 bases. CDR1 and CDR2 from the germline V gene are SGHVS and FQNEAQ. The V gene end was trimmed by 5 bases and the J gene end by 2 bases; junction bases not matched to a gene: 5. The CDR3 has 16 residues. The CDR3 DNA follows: TGTGCCAGCAGCCCGCGACAGGGGGCCAACACCGGGGAGCTGTTTTTT. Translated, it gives CASSPRQGANTGELFF.

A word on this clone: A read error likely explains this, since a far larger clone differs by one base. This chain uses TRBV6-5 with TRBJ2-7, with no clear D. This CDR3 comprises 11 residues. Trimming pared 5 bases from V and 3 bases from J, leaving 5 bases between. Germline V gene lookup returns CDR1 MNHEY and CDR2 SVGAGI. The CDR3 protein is CASSQHYEQYF. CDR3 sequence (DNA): TGTGCCAGCAGTCAACACTACGAGCAGTACTTC.

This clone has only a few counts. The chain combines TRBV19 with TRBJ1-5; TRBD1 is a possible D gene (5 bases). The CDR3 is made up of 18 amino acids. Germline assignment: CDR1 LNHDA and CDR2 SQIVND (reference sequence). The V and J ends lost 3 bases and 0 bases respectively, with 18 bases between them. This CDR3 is CASSISGLDNYSNQPQHF. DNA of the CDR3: TGTGCCAGTAGTATCTCGGGACTGGATAATTATAGCAATCAGCCCCAGCATTTT.

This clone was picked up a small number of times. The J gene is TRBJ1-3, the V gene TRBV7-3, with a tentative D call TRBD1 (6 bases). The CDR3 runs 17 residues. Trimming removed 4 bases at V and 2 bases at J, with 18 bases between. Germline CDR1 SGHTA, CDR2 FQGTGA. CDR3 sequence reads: CASSSGTPGDPGNTIYF. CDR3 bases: TGTGCCAGCAGCTCCGGGACACCCGGGGACCCTGGAAACACCATATATTTT.

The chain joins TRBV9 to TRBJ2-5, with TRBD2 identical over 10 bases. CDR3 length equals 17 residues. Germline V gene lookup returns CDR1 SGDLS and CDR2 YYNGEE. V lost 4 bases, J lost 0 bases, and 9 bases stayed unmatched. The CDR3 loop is CASSRTGTSAYQETQYF. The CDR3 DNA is TGTGCCAGCAGCAGAACCGGGACTAGCGCATACCAAGAGACCCAGTACTTC.

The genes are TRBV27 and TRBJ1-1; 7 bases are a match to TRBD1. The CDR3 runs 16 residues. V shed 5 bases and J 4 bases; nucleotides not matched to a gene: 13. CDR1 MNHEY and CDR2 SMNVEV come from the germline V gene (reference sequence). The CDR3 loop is CASSPDPGTEGTEAFF. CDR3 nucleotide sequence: TGTGCCAGCAGTCCGGATCCCGGGACAGAGGGCACTGAAGCTTTCTTT.

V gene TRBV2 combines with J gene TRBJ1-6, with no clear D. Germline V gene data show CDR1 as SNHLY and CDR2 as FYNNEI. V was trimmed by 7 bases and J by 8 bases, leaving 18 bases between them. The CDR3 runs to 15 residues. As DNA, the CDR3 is TGTGCCAGCACCCAGACCGGGAGAGAAGATTCACCCCTCCACTTT. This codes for CASTQTGREDSPLHF.

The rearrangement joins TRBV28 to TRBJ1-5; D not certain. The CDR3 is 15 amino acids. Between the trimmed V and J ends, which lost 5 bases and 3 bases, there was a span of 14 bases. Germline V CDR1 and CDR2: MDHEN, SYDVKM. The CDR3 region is CASSPFRSFNQPQHF. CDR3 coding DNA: TGTGCCAGCAGTCCCTTTAGATCGTTCAATCAGCCCCAGCATTTT.

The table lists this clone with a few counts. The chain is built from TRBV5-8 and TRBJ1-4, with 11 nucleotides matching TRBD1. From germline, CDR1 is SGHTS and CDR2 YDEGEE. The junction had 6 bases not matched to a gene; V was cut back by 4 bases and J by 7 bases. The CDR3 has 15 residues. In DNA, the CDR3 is TGTGCCAGCAGCCCTGGGGACAGGGGGGCTGAAAAACTGTTTTTT. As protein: CASSPGDRGAEKLFF.

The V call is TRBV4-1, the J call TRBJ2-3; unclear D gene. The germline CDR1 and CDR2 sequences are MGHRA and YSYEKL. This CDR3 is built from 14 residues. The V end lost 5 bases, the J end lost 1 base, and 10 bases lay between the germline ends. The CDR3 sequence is CASSAPERTDTQYF. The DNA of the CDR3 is TGCGCCAGCAGCGCCCCCGAGCGCACAGATACGCAGTATTTT.

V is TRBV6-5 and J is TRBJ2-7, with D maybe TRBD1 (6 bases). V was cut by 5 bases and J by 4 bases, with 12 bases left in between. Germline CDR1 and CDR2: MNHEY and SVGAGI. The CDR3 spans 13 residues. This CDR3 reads CASSLLDRYEQYF. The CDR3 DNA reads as TGTGCCAGCAGTCTTCTCGACAGGTACGAGCAGTACTTC.

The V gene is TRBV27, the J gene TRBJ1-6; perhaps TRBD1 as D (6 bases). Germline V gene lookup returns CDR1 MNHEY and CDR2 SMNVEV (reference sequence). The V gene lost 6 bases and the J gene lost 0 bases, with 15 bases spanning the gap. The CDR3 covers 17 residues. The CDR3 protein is CASSPLGGHSYNSPLHF. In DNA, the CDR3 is TGTGCCAGCAGCCCGCTCGGGGGGCACTCCTATAATTCACCCCTCCACTTT.